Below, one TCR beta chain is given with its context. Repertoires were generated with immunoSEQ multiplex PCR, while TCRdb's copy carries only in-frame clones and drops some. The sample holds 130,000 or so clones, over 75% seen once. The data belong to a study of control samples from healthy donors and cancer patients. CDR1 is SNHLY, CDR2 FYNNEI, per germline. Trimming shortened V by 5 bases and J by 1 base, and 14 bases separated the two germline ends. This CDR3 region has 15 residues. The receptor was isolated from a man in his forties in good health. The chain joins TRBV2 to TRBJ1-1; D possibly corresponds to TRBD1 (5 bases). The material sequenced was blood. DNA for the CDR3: TGTGCCAGCAGTTTAAGGGGCCAGTCGAACACTGAAGCTTTCTTT. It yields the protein CASSLRGQSNTEAFF.